One sample yielded the 10 T cell receptor beta chains listed below, sequenced in a study of cytomegalovirus exposure and HLA in healthy donors. The PCR made use of 60 Vbeta and 13 Jbeta primers. Data came from immunoSEQ multiplex PCR; TCRdb stores just in-frame clones and leaves some out. Among over 150,000 clones, 82% were seen once, and the ten largest hold 6.5%. Input material: PBMCs. These TCRs come from a woman in her forties or fifties in good health and CMV-seropositive.

This chain connects TRBV7-3 to TRBJ2-3; weak D call: TRBD1 (5 bases). This CDR3 spans 14 amino acids. Trimming took 5 bases from V and 6 from J, leaving 15 bases between them. In germline, CDR1 is SGHTA, CDR2 FQGTGA. CDR3 DNA: TGTGCCAGCAGCCCAATATTAGGGGTGGATACGCAGTATTTT. Translation gives CASSPILGVDTQYF.

The genes are TRBV6-1 and TRBJ2-1; 10 bases are a match to TRBD2. CDR1 is MNHNS and CDR2 is SASEGT in the germline V gene. The CDR3 totals 15 residues. Germline trimming cut 1 base from V and 4 bases from J; bases unmatched to any gene: 1. The CDR3 protein is CASSEGLAGYNEQFF. As DNA, the CDR3 is TGTGCCAGCAGTGAAGGACTAGCGGGTTACAATGAGCAGTTCTTC.

This chain links TRBV5-1 with TRBJ2-1, with 11 bases matching TRBD2. The CDR3 is made up of 16 amino acids. The germline gives CDR1 SGHRS, CDR2 YFSETQ. The V segment lost 4 bases and the J segment 7 bases; nucleotides outside the gene matches: 10. The CDR3 loop reads CASSPGVLAGGNEQFF. Written as DNA, the CDR3 is TGCGCCAGCAGCCCTGGCGTCTTAGCGGGGGGGAATGAGCAGTTCTTC.

V is TRBV18 and J is TRBJ1-4, with 7 bases matching TRBD1. The CDR3 totals 14 residues. Germline CDR1 is KGHSH and CDR2 is LQKENI. J gave up 8 bases and V 6 bases, and 9 bases lay outside the gene matches. The DNA of the CDR3 is TGTGCCAGCTCCCCCGGGACAGTCAAAGAAAAACTGTTTTTT. It translates to CASSPGTVKEKLFF.

V and J are TRBV5-4 and TRBJ1-4; D is perhaps TRBD1 (5 bases). The germline CDR1 and CDR2 sequences are SGHNT and YYREEE (reference sequence). This CDR3 contains 13 residues. The V and J ends lost 4 bases and 8 bases respectively, with 12 bases between them. The chain's CDR3 is CASSLGQLEKLFF. The CDR3 DNA reads TGTGCCAGCAGCCTCGGACAATTGGAAAAACTGTTTTTT. The entire variable domain, with the rest obtained from reference TRBV5-4 and TRBJ1-4, is as follows: ETGVTQSPTHLIKTRGQQVTLRCSSQSGHNTVSWYQQALGQGPQFIFQYYREEENGRGNFPPRFSGLQFPNYSSELNVNALELDDSALYLCASSLGQLEKLFFGSGTQLSVL.

J is TRBJ2-2 and V is TRBV5-1; 7 bases fit TRBD1. V trimming: 2 bases; J trimming: 5 bases; junction bases outside the gene matches: 6. There are 15 residues in the CDR3. Germline CDR1 SGHRS, CDR2 YFSETQ. The CDR3 here is CASSLQGSETGELFF. DNA for the CDR3: TGCGCCAGCAGCTTACAGGGGTCGGAGACCGGGGAGCTGTTTTTT.

V is TRBV4-3 and J is TRBJ2-7, with a possible D match to TRBD2 (6 bases). Germline V gene data show CDR1 as LGHNA and CDR2 as YSLEER. The V and J ends lost 0 bases and 0 bases respectively, with 9 bases between them. The CDR3 is made up of 15 amino acids. CDR3 bases: TGCGCCAGCAGCCAAGATCCGGGACTCTCCTACGAGCAGTACTTC. Residues: CASSQDPGLSYEQYF.

Points on this clone: One end of the junction is discordant with germline, which a read error may explain. In DNA form, the CDR3 reads TGTTCCAGCAGCTTAGGGCTAGTACGAGAGACCCAGTACTTC. Protein sequence: CSSSLGLVRETQYF. This rearrangement joins TRBV7-9 to TRBJ2-5; D gene ambiguous. The germline gives CDR1 SEHNR, CDR2 FQNEAQ (reference sequence). CDR3 size: 14 residues.

Comment on this clone: At one end, the junction sequence differs from germline, possibly due to a read error. The chain carries TRBV7-9 and TRBJ1-2, with D tentatively TRBD1 (5 bases). The CDR3 is 12 amino acids. The germline CDR1 and CDR2 sequences are SEHNR and FQNEAQ (reference sequence). CDR3 bases: TGTTCCAGCAGCTTAAGCAGGGATGGCTACACCTTC. This sequence encodes CSSSLSRDGYTF. The full variable domain, in which reference TRBV7-9 and TRBJ1-2 provide the parts outside the CDR3, is DTGVSQNPRHKITKRGQNVTFRCDPISEHNRLYWYRQTLGQGPEFLTYFQNEAQLEKSRLLSDRFSAERPKGSFSTLEIQRTEQGDSAMYLCSSSLSRDGYTFGSGTRLTVV.

This clone was recorded a few times. CDR3 in DNA: TGTGCCAGCATCGAAAAACCATCAGCTAACTATGGCTACACCTTC. Translation gives CASIEKPSANYGYTF. This chain connects TRBV6-1 to TRBJ1-2; D not certain. The CDR3 loop spans 15 amino acids. CDR1 is MNHNS and CDR2 is SASEGT in the germline V gene. The V end was cut by 7 bases, the J end by 0 bases, with 15 bases between.